This T cell receptor beta chain was obtained from a study of CXCR3-negative and CXCR3-positive naive CD8 T cells. As concerns this clonotype: Its antigen is undetermined.

Preparation of TRB cDNA libraries relied on 5' RACE carrying UMI labels. TCRdb reprocessed the 5' RACE reads, keeping one entry per CDR3 protein, no DNA. The sample table sets out some 150,000 distinct CDR3 sequences. CDR1 and CDR2 from the germline V gene are SQVTM and ANQGSEA. The CDR3 consists of 13 residues. Points from the study as a whole: Naive CXCR3-positive cells had TRB CDR3s more hydrophobic than those of CXCR3-negative naive cells. Naive subsets were similarly diverse, while memory CD8+ repertoires were much less diverse.

The V and J genes are TRBV29-1 and TRBJ2-7. The sample taken for sequencing was naive CXCR3+ CD8+ T cells from blood. Subset described: CD45RO-CCR7+CD27+CD95- naive CD8+ T cells expressing CXCR3 (TNR3+). The receptor's source is a human donor in good health. Some clones in this sample may be carry-over from other donors' samples. CDR3 sequence reads: CSVAADLSYEQYF.